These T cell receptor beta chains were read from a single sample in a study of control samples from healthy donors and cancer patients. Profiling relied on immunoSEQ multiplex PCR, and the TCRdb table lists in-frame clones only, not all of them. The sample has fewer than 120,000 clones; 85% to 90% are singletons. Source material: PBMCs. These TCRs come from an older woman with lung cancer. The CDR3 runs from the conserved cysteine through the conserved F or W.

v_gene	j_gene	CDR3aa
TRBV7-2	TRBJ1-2	CASSLRGTIYGYTF
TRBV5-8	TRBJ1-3	CASSLGQSSSGNTIYF
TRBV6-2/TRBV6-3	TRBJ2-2	CASSYLAGGVNTGELFF
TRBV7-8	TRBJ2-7	CASSAKNWTYYEQYF
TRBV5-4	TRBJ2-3	CASGVTDTQYF
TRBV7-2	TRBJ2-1	CASSLEGANEQFF
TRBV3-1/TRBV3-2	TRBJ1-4	CASSRTFDRGGAKLFF
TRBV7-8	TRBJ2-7	CASSSDRGSYEQYF
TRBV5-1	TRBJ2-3	CASSFSGVLGDTQYF
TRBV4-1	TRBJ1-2	CASSPPDSPYGYTF
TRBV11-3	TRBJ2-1	CASSRTLEQFF
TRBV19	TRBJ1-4	CASRRSGSTNEKLFF
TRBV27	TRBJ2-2	CASSGTLDTGELFF
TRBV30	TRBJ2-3	CAWSVTSGSGGDTQYF
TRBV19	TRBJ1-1	CASSISTTENTEAFF
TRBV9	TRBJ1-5	CASSTHSNQPQHF
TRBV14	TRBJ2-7	CASSQDPRLAGGDEQYF
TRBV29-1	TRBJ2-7	CSASTGDYEQYF
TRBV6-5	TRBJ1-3	CASRWPFSSGNTIYF
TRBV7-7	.	CASSLSGDAGYNEQFF
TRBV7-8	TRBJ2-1	CASSTTRTGFEQFF
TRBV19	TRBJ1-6	CASRGAHNSPLHF
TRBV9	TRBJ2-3	CASSVRGAKLDTQYF
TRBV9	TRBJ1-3	CASSVGTGNTIYF
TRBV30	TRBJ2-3	CAWSVMRELTDTQYF
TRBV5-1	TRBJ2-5	CASSLAGSGGAQETQYF
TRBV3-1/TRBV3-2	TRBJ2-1	CASSQDSEQFF
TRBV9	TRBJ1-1	CASSNTDLLNTEAFF
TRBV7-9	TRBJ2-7	CASSSQRTYEQYF
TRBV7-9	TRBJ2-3	CASSLELRTDTQYF
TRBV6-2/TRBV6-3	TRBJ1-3	CASSTGGNWNTIYF
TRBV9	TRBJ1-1	CASSGTGPSRAFF
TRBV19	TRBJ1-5	CASSIGHEGQPQHF
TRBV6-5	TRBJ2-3	CATEFAQGTDTQYF
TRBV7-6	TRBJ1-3	CASSSLEYSGNTIYF
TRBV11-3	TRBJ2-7	CASSYRPYEQYF
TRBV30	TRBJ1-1	CAWNKGSIYTEAFF
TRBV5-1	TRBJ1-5	CASSTGPRGQPQHF
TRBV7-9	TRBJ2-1	CASSLVGGSSYNEQFF
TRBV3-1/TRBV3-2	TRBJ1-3	CASSPRTPSGNTIYF
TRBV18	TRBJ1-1	CASSSLGRGNTEAFF
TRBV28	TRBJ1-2	CASSPGAGTQTSSNYGYTF
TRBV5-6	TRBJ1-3	CASSLMGNTIYF
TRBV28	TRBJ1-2	CASSLDGIYGYTF
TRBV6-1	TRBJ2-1	CASSATRRSSYNEQFF
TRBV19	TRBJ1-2	CASSMPDSYGYTF
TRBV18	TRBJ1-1	CASSPKDGMNTEAFF
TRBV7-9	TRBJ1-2	CASSLTGRHGYTF
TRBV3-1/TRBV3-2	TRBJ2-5	CASSQDQVRGAGETQYF
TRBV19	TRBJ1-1	CASSYGSTGVSEAFF
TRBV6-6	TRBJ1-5	CASSYYGEDGQPQHF
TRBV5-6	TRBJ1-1	CASSPIGAGSVTEAFF
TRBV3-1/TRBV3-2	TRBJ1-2	CASSHRGQEGTGGYTF
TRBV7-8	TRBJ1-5	CASSLRGLGQPQHF
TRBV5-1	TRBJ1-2	CASSLRTGHRYTF
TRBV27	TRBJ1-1	CASSLGRLNTEAFF
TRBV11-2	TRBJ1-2	CASSPTPGVSLYGYTF